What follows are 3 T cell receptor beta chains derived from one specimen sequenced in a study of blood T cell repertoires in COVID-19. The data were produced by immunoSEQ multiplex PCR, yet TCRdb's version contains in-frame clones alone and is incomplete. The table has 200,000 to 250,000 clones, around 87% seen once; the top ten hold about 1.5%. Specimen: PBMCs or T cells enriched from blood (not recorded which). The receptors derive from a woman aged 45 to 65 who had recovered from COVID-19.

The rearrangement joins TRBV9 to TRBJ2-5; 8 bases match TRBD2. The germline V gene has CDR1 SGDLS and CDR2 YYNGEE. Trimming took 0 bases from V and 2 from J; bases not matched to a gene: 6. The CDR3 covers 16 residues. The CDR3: CASSVVSGGNQETQYF. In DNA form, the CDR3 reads TGTGCCAGCAGCGTAGTCTCGGGAGGGAATCAAGAGACCCAGTACTTC.

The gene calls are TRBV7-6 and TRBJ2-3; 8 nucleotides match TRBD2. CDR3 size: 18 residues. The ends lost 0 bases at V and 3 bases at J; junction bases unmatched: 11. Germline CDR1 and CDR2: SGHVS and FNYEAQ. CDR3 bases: TGTGCCAGCAGCTTAGCACAAAGGGTAGCGGGGAGAACAGATACGCAGTATTTT. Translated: CASSLAQRVAGRTDTQYF.

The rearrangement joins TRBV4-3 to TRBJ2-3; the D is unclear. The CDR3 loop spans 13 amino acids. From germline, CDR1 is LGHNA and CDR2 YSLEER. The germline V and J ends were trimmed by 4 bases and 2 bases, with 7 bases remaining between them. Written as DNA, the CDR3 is TGCGCCAGCAGCCGCGGAGACACAGATACGCAGTATTTT. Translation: CASSRGDTDTQYF.